A single sample is the source of the 21 T cell receptor beta chains below, sequenced in a study of blood T cell repertoires in COVID-19. The protocol was immunoSEQ multiplex PCR, while the TCRdb copy is restricted to in-frame clones and leaves out a portion. The sample shows over 150,000 clones, 65% to 85% of them seen only once. Sequenced: PBMCs or T cells enriched from blood (not recorded which). These receptors came from a woman aged 25 to 39 who had recovered from COVID-19.

The chain uses TRBV3-1 (or the pseudogene TRBV3-2) and TRBJ1-4; 10 bases fit TRBD1. This CDR3 is built from 16 residues. Germline V CDR1 and CDR2: LGHDT, YNNKEL (reference sequence). Trimming cost V 3 bases and J 3 bases; bases outside gene matches: 4. CDR3 sequence: CASSHRDRGANEKLFF. The CDR3 region has the DNA TGTGCCAGCAGCCACCGGGACAGGGGAGCTAATGAAAAACTGTTTTTT.

The V and J genes are TRBV5-1 and TRBJ2-1, with 8 bases lining up with TRBD1. The CDR3 consists of 16 residues. V lost 4 bases to trimming and J lost 1 base; unmatched junction nucleotides: 7. The germline V gene has CDR1 SGHRS and CDR2 YFSETQ. The CDR3 DNA reads TGCGCCAGCAGCCACTGGGGACAGGAATCCTACAATGAGCAGTTCTTC. Translated: CASSHWGQESYNEQFF.

V and J are TRBV7-9 and TRBJ1-2; TRBD1 agrees at 10 bases. The CDR3 has 13 amino acids. Trimming at V came to 5 bases and at J to 13 bases, leaving 10 bases not matched to a gene. Per germline, CDR1 SEHNR and CDR2 FQNEAQ (reference sequence). CDR3 sequence: CASSLGGQGLPTF. The CDR3 nucleotides are TGTGCCAGCAGCCTGGGGGGACAGGGGCTACCCACCTTC.

The rearrangement joins TRBV11-2 to TRBJ2-7, with D perhaps TRBD1 (5 bases). The CDR3 length is 13 residues. Germline CDR1 SGHAT, CDR2 FQNNGV. Between the trimmed V and J ends, which lost 0 bases and 6 bases, there was a span of 9 bases. The CDR3 sequence is CASSLDHQGEQYV. The CDR3 coding sequence is TGTGCCAGCAGCTTAGACCACCAGGGCGAGCAGTACGTC.

This chain links TRBV4-1 with TRBJ2-1; 7 nucleotides match TRBD2. The CDR3 runs 16 residues. Per germline, CDR1 MGHRA and CDR2 YSYEKL. V shed 1 base and J 2 bases; nucleotides not matched to a gene: 5. CDR3 sequence (DNA): TGCGCCAGCAGCCAAGTCCCTAGCGGAGCCTACAATGAGCAGTTCTTC. Amino acid sequence: CASSQVPSGAYNEQFF.

The CDR3 reads CASSLSSFGTEAFF. The CDR3 coding sequence is TGTGCCAGCAGTTTATCGTCCTTCGGGACTGAAGCTTTCTTT. V and J are TRBV27 and TRBJ1-1; D not resolved. Germline CDR1 and CDR2: MNHEY and SMNVEV (reference sequence). V was clipped by 0 bases and J by 5 bases, with 10 bases between them. The CDR3 length is 14 residues.

The J gene is TRBJ1-6, the V gene TRBV28; no reliable D call. The CDR3 consists of 15 residues. The germline V gene encodes CDR1 MDHEN and CDR2 SYDVKM. The V end was cut by 6 bases, the J end by 7 bases, with 16 bases between. The CDR3, as DNA: TGTGCCAGCAGGCTCCCCGTGAATGGCAATTCACCCCTCCACTTT. It translates to CASRLPVNGNSPLHF.

V and J are TRBV24-1 and TRBJ2-5, with TRBD1 identical over 10 bases. The V gene end was trimmed by 3 bases and the J gene end by 7 bases; junction bases not matched to a gene: 10. CDR1 and CDR2 from the germline V gene are KGHDR and SFDVKD. This CDR3 comprises 16 residues. The CDR3 nucleotides read TGTGCCACCAGTGATCCAAAGACCGGGACAGGGGCGACCCAGTACTTC. Its translation is CATSDPKTGTGATQYF.

The genes are TRBV4-1 and TRBJ2-7, with D possibly being TRBD2 (7 bases). The V end was cut by 3 bases, the J end by 1 base, with 22 bases between. The V gene's germline CDR1 is MGHRA and CDR2 YSYEKL. This CDR3 contains 18 residues. CDR3 protein: CASSQTGGTPTHSYEQYF. DNA of the CDR3: TGCGCCAGCAGCCAGACCGGGGGGACACCAACCCATTCCTACGAGCAGTACTTC.

The V call is TRBV29-1, the J call TRBJ1-4, with no clear D. Germline CDR1 and CDR2: SQVTM and ANQGSEA. The length of the CDR3 is 11 residues. V gave up 4 bases and J gave up 4 bases, with 4 bases separating them. In nucleotides, the CDR3 is TGCAGCGTTGCTTTTAATGAAAAACTGTTTTTT. Residues: CSVAFNEKLFF.

This clone was seen just once. The chain joins TRBV7-2 to TRBJ2-7; 8 bases are a match to TRBD2. This CDR3 has 14 residues. In germline, CDR1 is SGHTA, CDR2 FQGNSA. The J segment lost 2 bases and the V segment lost 5 bases, leaving 5 bases of the junction unmatched. CDR3 nucleotides: TGTGCCAGCAGCGAGGGAGCGGGAGCCTACGAGCAGTACTTC. This translates into CASSEGAGAYEQYF.

The chain uses TRBV28 and TRBJ2-7, with a possible D match to TRBD1 (6 bases). CDR1 is MDHEN and CDR2 is SYDVKM in the germline V gene. The CDR3 covers 11 residues. Trimming took off 4 bases at V and 6 bases at J, with 7 bases between the two ends. CDR3 protein: CASSYRVEQYF. In nucleotides, the CDR3 is TGTGCCAGCAGTTACAGGGTCGAGCAGTACTTC.

This chain links TRBV18 with TRBJ1-3; 7 bases are shared with TRBD1. Unmatched junction bases numbered 6, after V lost 5 bases and J lost 2 bases. In germline, CDR1 is KGHSH, CDR2 LQKENI. CDR3 size: 15 residues. For the CDR3, the DNA is TGTGCCAGCTCATCCGGGACAGATACTGGAAACACCATATATTTT. It encodes CASSSGTDTGNTIYF.

The V and J genes are TRBV5-1 and TRBJ1-5, with TRBD1 matching over 7 bases. Germline loops: CDR1 SGHRS, CDR2 YFSETQ. V shed 2 bases, J shed 7 bases, and the junction held 6 bases outside the gene matches. The CDR3 extends over 14 amino acids. The CDR3 here is CASSFRGGGQPQHF. The CDR3, as DNA: TGCGCCAGCAGCTTCCGAGGGGGCGGGCAGCCCCAGCATTTT.

This rearrangement joins TRBV7-2 to TRBJ2-7, with D hard to call. V lost 5 bases and J 2 bases, leaving 16 bases between the germline ends. The CDR3 consists of 15 residues. In germline, CDR1 is SGHTA, CDR2 FQGNSA. The CDR3 region has the DNA TGTGCCAGCAGCCCCGCCTGGCGGTCTCCCTACGAGCAGTACTTC. Translating it yields CASSPAWRSPYEQYF.

The rearrangement uses TRBV6-5 and TRBJ2-2; tentatively, D is TRBD2 (6 bases). The CDR3 length is 15 residues. CDR1 is MNHEY and CDR2 is SVGAGI in the germline V gene. The germline V and J ends were trimmed by 7 bases and 4 bases, with 16 bases remaining between them. Written as DNA, the CDR3 is TGTGCCAGCATGAGTACTAGCTGGGGCACCGGGGAGCTGTTTTTT. Its protein product is CASMSTSWGTGELFF.

The CDR3 region is CASKRLGTTTNEKLFF. The CDR3 DNA sequence: TGTGCCAGTAAGAGGCTCGGAACCACAACTAATGAAAAACTGTTTTTT. The chain joins TRBV19 to TRBJ1-4; D ambiguous. CDR1 and CDR2 from the germline V gene are LNHDA and SQIVND (reference sequence). Trimming pared 7 bases from V and 0 bases from J, leaving 15 bases between. CDR3 length: 16 amino acids.

The chain carries TRBV5-1 and TRBJ2-1; TRBD2 matches 10 bases. V was pared by 1 base and J by 5 bases, with 6 bases of the junction left unmatched. The germline V gene has CDR1 SGHRS and CDR2 YFSETQ. This CDR3 spans 16 amino acids. The CDR3 bases are TGCGCCAGCAGCTTGAGTCTAGCGGGGGTAGACAATGAGCAGTTCTTC. It codes for CASSLSLAGVDNEQFF.

The CDR3 is CASSLQGRNYGYTF. CDR3 coding DNA: TGTGCCAGCAGTTTACAGGGCCGCAACTATGGCTACACCTTC. The rearrangement joins TRBV5-8 to TRBJ1-2, with a tentative D call TRBD1 (6 bases). From germline, CDR1 is SGHTS and CDR2 YDEGEE. This CDR3 is built from 14 residues. V dropped 5 bases and J dropped 2 bases, with 13 bases sitting between them.

The V gene is TRBV2, the J gene TRBJ1-1; D might be TRBD1 (5 bases). Looked up from germline, CDR1 is SNHLY and CDR2 is FYNNEI. The CDR3 has 14 amino acids. V was cut by 5 bases and J by 7 bases, with 17 bases left in between. The CDR3, as DNA: TGTGCCAGCAGTCCTGCGCAGGGATCCTTTGAAGCTTTCTTT. This sequence encodes CASSPAQGSFEAFF.

This clone was recorded only once. The chain couples TRBV24-1 to TRBJ2-7, with TRBD2 matching 7 bases. With V trimmed by 9 bases and J by 2 bases, 9 bases remained unmatched. The CDR3 is 14 residues long. CDR1 KGHDR and CDR2 SFDVKD come from the germline V gene. The DNA for the CDR3 is TGTGCCACCTCGGGAGGAGGCACACCCTACGAGCAGTACTTC. Protein product: CATSGGGTPYEQYF.